Listed below are T cell receptor beta chains from one sample, sequenced in a study of blood T cells in healthy people across ages. TCRdb re-analysed the 5' RACE reads in MiXCR, keeping a single row per CDR3 protein. The sample yields around 800,000 distinct CDR3 sequences, 62% seen once. The sequencing sample was made of blood. Receptor source: a man aged 25 to 45 in good health. Each CDR3 is given with its conserved first and last residue. D genes are given only for firm matches. Where a row states a size, it is once, few, many or the class of an expanded clone; other rows omit it.

clone_size | cdr3_length | j_call | d_call | v_call | cdr3_nt | cdr3_aa
. | 13 | TRBJ1-4 | . | TRBV6-6 | TGTGCCAGTAAACCCCAGGGTGGCGAAAAACTGTTTTTT | CASKPQGGEKLFF
once | 16 | TRBJ2-5 | TRBD2 | TRBV4-2 | TGTGCCAGCAGCCAAGGTTTAGGAGCGGGGTTCGAGACCCAGTACTTC | CASSQGLGAGFETQYF
. | 19 | TRBJ2-7 | . | TRBV6-4 | TGTGCCAGCAGTGACTCGGAGAGGACCGGTGAGGGGTGGATCTACGAGCAGTACTTC | CASSDSERTGEGWIYEQYF
. | 16 | TRBJ2-1 | . | TRBV7-2 | TGTGCCAGCAGCGTGGACGAATGGGGCTCCTACAATGAGCAGTTCTTC | CASSVDEWGSYNEQFF
few | 12 | TRBJ2-4 | . | TRBV12-3/TRBV12-4 | TGTGCCAGCAGTTTAGACCCGCTGGCCCAGTACTTC | CASSLDPLAQYF
. | 19 | TRBJ2-6 | . | TRBV6-5 | TGTGCCAGCAGTTCCAAAGCGGGACAGGCTGTCTCTGGGGCCAACGTCCTGACTTTC | CASSSKAGQAVSGANVLTF
few | 15 | TRBJ2-6 | . | TRBV25-1 | TGTGCCAGCAGTGAAGGGTCCTCTGGGGCCAACGTCCTGACTTTC | CASSEGSSGANVLTF
once | 13 | TRBJ2-3 | . | TRBV12-3/TRBV12-4 | TGTGCCAGCAGTAGACTGGGCACAGATACGCAGTATTTT | CASSRLGTDTQYF
. | 15 | TRBJ1-6 | . | TRBV20-1 | TGCAGTGCTAGAGTCCCCGAACCCTATAATTCACCCCTCCACTTT | CSARVPEPYNSPLHF
few | 15 | TRBJ2-5 | TRBD2 | TRBV29-1 | TGCAGCGCCTCCGGGGGTAGCGGGGGCCAAGAGACCCAGTACTTC | CSASGGSGGQETQYF
. | 17 | TRBJ1-5 | . | TRBV6-6 | TGTGCCAGCAGTATCGTTCAGGGGATTCTCCACAATCAGCCCCAGCATTTT | CASSIVQGILHNQPQHF
. | 16 | TRBJ2-1 | TRBD1 | TRBV2 | TGTGCCAGCAATAAGGGACAGGGTAGGAGGTTGAATGAGCAGTTCTTC | CASNKGQGRRLNEQFF
. | 14 | TRBJ2-5 | . | TRBV7-8 | TGTGCCAGCAGGGGGACACCACGAGGCAAGACCCAGTACTTC | CASRGTPRGKTQYF
. | 15 | TRBJ2-3 | . | TRBV15 | TGTGCCACCAGACCAGAGGATGCTGAGCCTGTGACGCAGTATTTT | CATRPEDAEPVTQYF
. | 15 | TRBJ2-5 | TRBD1 | TRBV5-6 | TGTGCCAGCAGCTACGACAGGGTATTACAAGAGACCCAGTACTTC | CASSYDRVLQETQYF
. | 15 | TRBJ2-7 | TRBD1 | TRBV2 | TGTGCCAGCAGGGTGTCCAGGGGGCTAATATTGGAGCAGTACTTC | CASRVSRGLILEQYF
. | 11 | TRBJ2-1 | . | TRBV10-3 | TGTGCCATCAGGTTAAACAATGAGCAGTTCTTC | CAIRLNNEQFF
once | 14 | TRBJ2-3 | . | TRBV12-3/TRBV12-4 | TGTGCCAGCACCGGCATTACCAGCGCAGATACGCAGTATTTT | CASTGITSADTQYF
. | 15 | TRBJ2-7 | . | TRBV11-2 | TGTGCCAGCAGCTTAGGAGGCGACCCCAACTACGAGCAGTACTTC | CASSLGGDPNYEQYF
. | 15 | TRBJ2-5 | . | TRBV6-5 | TGTGCCAGCACGGCGGCAGAAAAAGGATGGGAGACCCAGTACTTC | CASTAAEKGWETQYF